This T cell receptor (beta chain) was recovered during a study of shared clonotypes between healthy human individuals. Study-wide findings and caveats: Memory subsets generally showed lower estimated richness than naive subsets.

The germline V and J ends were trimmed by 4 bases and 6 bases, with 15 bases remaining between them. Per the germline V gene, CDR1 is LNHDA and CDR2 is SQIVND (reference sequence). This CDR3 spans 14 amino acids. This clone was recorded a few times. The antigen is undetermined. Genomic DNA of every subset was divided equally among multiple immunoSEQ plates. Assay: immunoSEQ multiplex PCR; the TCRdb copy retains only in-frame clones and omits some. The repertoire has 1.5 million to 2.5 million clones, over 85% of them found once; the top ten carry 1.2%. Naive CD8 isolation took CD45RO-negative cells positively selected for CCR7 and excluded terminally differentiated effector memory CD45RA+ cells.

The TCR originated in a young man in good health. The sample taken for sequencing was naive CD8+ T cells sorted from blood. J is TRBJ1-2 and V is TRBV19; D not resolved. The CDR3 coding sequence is TGTGCCAGTAGTACTATTACCGTCGACGATGGCTACACCTTC. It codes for CASSTITVDDGYTF.